The 7 T cell receptor beta chains listed next were all sequenced from one sample in a study of CD8 T cells in ankylosing spondylitis. Overall study results and limits: In ankylosing spondylitis blood, a motif of several highly homologous TCR beta variants appeared characteristic.

The antigens these receptors bind are not known. TCRdb re-called the 5' RACE reads through MiXCR, storing one row per CDR3 protein. In the table there are 350,000 to 550,000 distinct CDR3 sequences, 25% to 30% of which are singletons. Source material: blood, either unsorted or a sorted T cell fraction (not recorded which). Receptors were obtained from a male donor with ankylosing spondylitis.

The chain carries TRBV12-3 or TRBV12-4 and TRBJ2-5; 7 bases align to TRBD2. The CDR3 totals 15 residues. Trimming at V came to 3 bases and at J to 4 bases, leaving 8 bases not matched to a gene. DNA for the CDR3: TGTGCCAGCAGTTTGCTAGCGGCAGTGCCAGAGACCCAGTACTTC. Translated, it gives CASSLLAAVPETQYF.

The rearrangement joins TRBV24-1 to TRBJ2-1; no firm D call. Trimming took off 1 base at V and 4 bases at J, with 7 bases between the two ends. This CDR3 has 14 amino acids. Germline V gene sequence: CDR1 KGHDR, CDR2 SFDVKD. The CDR3 sequence: CATSDFWVYNEQFF. In DNA form, the CDR3 reads TGTGCCACCAGTGATTTTTGGGTTTACAATGAGCAGTTCTTC.

This clonotype occurred many times. CDR3 amino acids: CASSFVVGLYNEQFF. The CDR3 DNA reads TGTGCCAGCAGCTTCGTCGTGGGACTTTACAATGAGCAGTTCTTC. The rearrangement links TRBV5-6 to TRBJ2-1, with D possibly matching TRBD2 (6 bases). V was pared by 2 bases and J by 4 bases, with 13 bases between. Germline assignment: CDR1 SGHDT and CDR2 YYEEEE. The CDR3 spans 15 residues.

This clonotype was counted once. This chain connects TRBV20-1 to TRBJ2-5; 9 bases map to TRBD1. The ends lost 3 bases at V and 4 bases at J; junction bases unmatched: 0. CDR3 length equals 12 residues. The germline gives CDR1 DFQATT, CDR2 SNEGSKA (reference sequence). The CDR3: CSARGQGETQYF. The CDR3 DNA is TGCAGTGCTAGGGGACAGGGAGAGACCCAGTACTTC.

A few counts support this clonotype. The gene calls are TRBV29-1 and TRBJ2-2, with a possible D match to TRBD1 (5 bases). Germline V gene data show CDR1 as SQVTM and CDR2 as ANQGSEA. This CDR3 region has 13 residues. V shed 4 bases and J shed 2 bases, with 8 bases lying between them. The CDR3 sequence: CSVATENTGELFF. The DNA of the CDR3 is TGCAGCGTTGCGACAGAAAACACCGGGGAGCTGTTTTTT.

This chain joins TRBV5-5 and TRBJ2-3; 9 bases align to TRBD2. This CDR3 is 17 amino acids long. Germline CDR1 is SGHKS and CDR2 is YYEKEE (reference sequence). V was pared by 0 bases and J by 2 bases, with 7 bases of the junction left unmatched. The CDR3 DNA reads as TGTGCCAGCAGCTTGGAGCAACTAGCGGGCACCACAGATACGCAGTATTTT. This translates into CASSLEQLAGTTDTQYF. The full variable domain, rest sourced from reference TRBV5-5 and TRBJ2-3, is DAGVTQSPTHLIKTRGQQVTLRCSPISGHKSVSWYQQVLGQGPQFIFQYYEKEERGRGNFPDRFSARQFPNYSSELNVNALLLGDSALYLCASSLEQLAGTTDTQYFGPGTRLTVL.

This clonotype was detected only a few times. This chain's CDR3 is CAISEGFDQPQHF. In DNA, the CDR3 is TGTGCCATCAGTGAGGGTTTCGATCAGCCCCAGCATTTT. This chain connects TRBV10-3 to TRBJ1-5, with D unresolved. Between the trimmed V and J ends, which lost 2 bases and 5 bases, there was a span of 7 bases. Germline values: CDR1 ENHRY, CDR2 SYGVKD. The CDR3 runs to 13 residues.